Following are 29 T cell receptor beta chains from one sample sequenced in a study of blood T cells in healthy people across ages. Primed by a sample-barcoded 5' primer and a J-beta primer mix, a second PCR proceeded for about 7 to 11 cycles. TCRdb reanalysed the 5' RACE reads using MiXCR and keeps one entry per CDR3 protein. Found here are some 900,000 distinct CDR3 sequences, less than 35% of them singletons; the top ten hold approximately 15%. The specimen was blood. All receptors derive from a woman at least 80 years old in good health.

This clonotype was detected a few times. V usage is TRBV7-9 and J usage is TRBJ1-2; D is ambiguous. CDR3 length: 14 amino acids. Germline V CDR1 and CDR2: SEHNR, FQNEAQ (reference sequence). Trimming pared 1 base from V and 2 bases from J, leaving 8 bases between. CDR3 DNA sequence: TGTGCCAGCAGCTTAGTGTCTGTAAACTATGGCTACACCTTC. It is translated as CASSLVSVNYGYTF.

This clonotype came up many times. This chain joins TRBV20-1 and TRBJ2-1, with 8 bases matching TRBD1. V gave up 5 bases and J gave up 9 bases; unmatched junction bases: 6. CDR3 size: 12 residues. The germline gives CDR1 DFQATT, CDR2 SNEGSKA (reference sequence). The CDR3: CSAGRTGTEQFF. The CDR3 nucleotides read TGCAGTGCTGGCCGGACAGGGACTGAGCAGTTCTTC.

Ten or more counts support this clonotype. The chain carries TRBV12-3 or TRBV12-4 and TRBJ1-2; unclear D gene. V lost 1 base and J lost 7, with 10 bases in between. The CDR3 sequence is 13 residues long. CDR3 bases: TGTGCCAGCAGTTTAGGGTTAGGTGCTGGCTACACCTTC. Translation: CASSLGLGAGYTF.

This clonotype was counted only a few times. A much more abundant neighbour one base away suggests this may be a read error. The V and J genes are TRBV4-3 and TRBJ2-1, with a possible D match to TRBD2 (6 bases). The germline gives CDR1 LGHNA, CDR2 YSLEER. This CDR3 has 15 residues. In DNA form, the CDR3 reads TGCGCCAGCGGCCAAGATAGGCTAGCGAGCAATGAGCAGTTCTTC. Amino acids: CASGQDRLASNEQFF.

This clonotype was detected once. The V call is TRBV15, the J call TRBJ2-3; 11 bases line up with TRBD2. The V gene end was trimmed by 5 bases and the J gene end by 0 bases; junction bases not matched to a gene: 10. This CDR3 is built from 18 residues. In germline, CDR1 is LNHNV, CDR2 YYDKDF (reference sequence). The CDR3 DNA is TGTGCCACCAGCTCCGGGACTAGCGGAATCCTTAGCACAGATACGCAGTATTTT. Its translation is CATSSGTSGILSTDTQYF.

The chain uses TRBV11-3 and TRBJ2-5; D perhaps matches TRBD1 (6 bases). Between the trimmed V and J ends, which lost 5 bases and 0 bases, there was a span of 22 bases. Germline V gene lookup returns CDR1 SGHNT and CDR2 YENEEA. This CDR3 is 18 amino acids long. CDR3 amino acids: CASSLGVLYREHQETQYF. DNA for the CDR3: TGTGCCAGCAGCCTAGGGGTCCTCTACAGGGAACACCAAGAGACCCAGTACTTC.

Note on this clonotype: Germline is not matched at one junction end, which may reflect a read error. V and J are TRBV5-1 and TRBJ2-3; D could derive from TRBD1 or TRBD2 (5 bases each). The V gene's germline CDR1 is SGHRS and CDR2 YFSETQ. The CDR3 consists of 13 residues. CDR3 DNA: TGCGCCAGCAGCTTGTCAGGGAGAGATGCGCAGTATTTT. The encoded protein is CASSLSGRDAQYF. The complete variable domain, with remaining parts taken from reference TRBV5-1 and TRBJ2-3, reads KAGVTQTPRYLIKTRGQQVTLSCSPISGHRSVSWYQQTPGQGLQFLFEYFSETQRNKGNFPGRFSGRQFSNSRSEMNVSTLELGDSALYLCASSLSGRDAQYFGPGTRLTVL.

This clonotype has ten or more counts. This chain uses TRBV27 with TRBJ2-7, with 9 bases fitting TRBD2. The germline gives CDR1 MNHEY, CDR2 SMNVEV (reference sequence). This CDR3 has 14 amino acids. After removal of 8 bases from V and 1 base from J, the junction contained 6 bases not matched to a gene. The CDR3 region has the DNA TGTGCCAGCCTTTTAGCGGGGGTTTCCTACGAGCAGTACTTC. Amino acid sequence: CASLLAGVSYEQYF.

This clonotype was seen a handful of times. The V call is TRBV12-3 or TRBV12-4, the J call TRBJ1-5; tentative D call: TRBD1 (5 bases). The V gene lost 7 bases and the J gene lost 2 bases, with 9 bases spanning the gap. The CDR3 length is 13 residues. Here the CDR3 DNA reads TGTGCCAGCAAGGCGGGGGGCAATCAGCCCCAGCATTTT. It specifies CASKAGGNQPQHF.

Worth noting for this clonotype: A clone one base away is much larger, so this may be a read error. The rearrangement links TRBV20-1 to TRBJ2-5; possible D gene TRBD1, 5 bases. Germline lookup yields CDR1 DFQATT and CDR2 SNEGSKA (reference sequence). The CDR3 contains 14 residues. V was shortened by 2 bases and J by 5 bases, with 15 bases between the two germline ends. The CDR3 region has the DNA TGCAGTGCTAGATTGGGGCCGAAGCCGGAGACCCAGTACTTC. As protein: CSARLGPKPETQYF.

On this clonotype itself: A clone one base away is much larger, so this may be a read error. The chain combines TRBV7-2 with TRBJ2-3, with D hard to call. This CDR3 is 14 amino acids long. CDR1 and CDR2 (germline): SGHTA, FQGNSA. The germline V and J ends were trimmed by 2 bases and 1 base, with 7 bases remaining between them. The CDR3 here is CTSSLLLRTDTQYF. CDR3 sequence (DNA): TGTACCAGCAGCTTACTGTTACGCACAGATACGCAGTATTTT.

This clonotype was seen many times. The gene calls are TRBV7-2 and TRBJ2-5; a possible D gene is TRBD2 (6 bases). Trimming took off 5 bases at V and 2 bases at J, with 18 bases between the two ends. The CDR3 length is 16 residues. Germline lookup yields CDR1 SGHTA and CDR2 FQGNSA. Here the CDR3 reads CASSPYRGTLQETQYF. DNA for the CDR3: TGTGCCAGCAGCCCGTACCGGGGGACCTTACAAGAGACCCAGTACTTC.

Concerning this clonotype itself: A much more abundant neighbour one base away suggests this may be a read error. The J gene is TRBJ2-5, the V gene TRBV7-2; possibly TRBD1 or TRBD2 for D (6 bases each). The CDR3 is 14 amino acids. The germline CDR1 and CDR2 sequences are SGHTA and FQGNSA. This CDR3 is CVSSCGGGRETQYF. Here the CDR3 DNA reads TGTGTCAGCAGCTGTGGAGGGGGGCGAGAGACCCAGTACTTC. Drawing the rest from reference TRBV7-2 and TRBJ2-5, the complete variable domain is GAGVSQSPSNKVTEKGKDVELRCDPISGHTALYWYRQSLGQGLEFLIYFQGNSAPDKSGLPSDRFSAERTGGSVSTLTIQRTQQEDSAVYLCVSSCGGGRETQYFGPGTRLLVL.

The V and J genes are TRBV19 and TRBJ2-7, with a weak D call TRBD2 (5 bases). Gene TRBJ2-5 matches the end of the DNA better, so the J call may be wrong. The CDR3 has 16 amino acids. Germline CDR1 is LNHDA and CDR2 is SQIVND (reference sequence). CDR3 protein: CASSTLLGSLGETQYF. The CDR3 DNA sequence: TGTGCCAGTAGTACGCTACTAGGCTCCCTGGGGGAGACCCAGTACTTC.

This clonotype was counted many times. The J gene is TRBJ2-1, the V gene TRBV4-2; 10 nucleotides line up with TRBD2. The CDR3 is made up of 16 amino acids. Germline V lookup: CDR1 LGHNA, CDR2 YNFKEQ. Trimming took 3 bases from V and 5 from J; bases not matched to a gene: 7. In DNA form, the CDR3 reads TGTGCCAGCAGCCATGACCTAGCGGGAGCCAACAATGAGCAGTTCTTC. Translated: CASSHDLAGANNEQFF.

This sequence joins TRBV6-4 and TRBJ2-3; D is possibly TRBD1 (5 bases). V was shortened by 4 bases and J by 6 bases, with 11 bases between the two germline ends. CDR1 and CDR2 (germline): MRHNA, SNTAGT. The CDR3 loop spans 13 amino acids. CDR3 residues: CASSARAADTQYF. The CDR3 DNA reads as TGTGCCAGCAGTGCCAGGGCGGCGGATACGCAGTATTTT.

The V gene is TRBV30, the J gene TRBJ2-1; D might be TRBD2 (6 bases). This CDR3 has 14 amino acids. The germline CDR1 and CDR2 sequences are GTSNPN and SVGIG (reference sequence). Trimming took off 1 base at V and 5 bases at J, with 12 bases between the two ends. The CDR3 DNA follows: TGTGCCTGGAGTGGACTAGTGGGGAACAATGAGCAGTTCTTC. Amino acids: CAWSGLVGNNEQFF.

In this sample, this clonotype turned up many times. V usage is TRBV20-1 and J usage is TRBJ1-2, with no clear D. Germline V gene data show CDR1 as DFQATT and CDR2 as SNEGSKA (reference sequence). Trimming left V 3 bases short and J 8 bases short, with 7 bases between. The length of the CDR3 is 10 residues. For the CDR3, the DNA is TGCAGTGCTAGGGCGGAGGGCTACACCTTC. Its translation: CSARAEGYTF.

This chain joins TRBV5-1 and TRBJ2-5; D perhaps matches TRBD1 (5 bases). The J call could be wrong; TRBJ2-7 is a better fit for the DNA end. The germline gives CDR1 SGHRS, CDR2 YFSETQ. The CDR3 extends over 15 amino acids. The CDR3 region has the DNA TGCGCCAGCAGCTTGTCCGGCAGGGATGCCGCCGAGCAGTACTTC. Translated: CASSLSGRDAAEQYF.

This clonotype was picked up many times. The chain is built from TRBV4-1 and TRBJ2-5; possible D gene TRBD2, 5 bases. Germline assignment: CDR1 MGHRA and CDR2 YSYEKL. Trimming took 1 base from V and 4 from J, leaving 10 bases between them. This CDR3 is built from 14 residues. In nucleotides, the CDR3 is TGCGCCAGCAGCCAAGTTCCGGGAAGAGAGACCCAGTACTTC. The encoded protein is CASSQVPGRETQYF.

Turning to this clonotype: It may be a read error: a sequence one base away is much more abundant. The CDR3 here is CASSPGPGQVTHGHTF. CDR3 nucleotides: TGTGCCAGCAGTCCTGGACCGGGACAGGTCACACATGGCCACACCTTC. The chain employs TRBV12-3 or TRBV12-4 and TRBJ1-2; 8 bases fit TRBD1. The CDR3 has 16 amino acids.

The chain couples TRBV4-1 to TRBJ2-2, with D unclear. This CDR3 contains 14 residues. From germline, CDR1 is MGHRA and CDR2 YSYEKL. The V gene lost 4 bases and the J gene lost 1 base, with 7 bases spanning the gap. CDR3 DNA sequence: TGCGCCAGCAGCCCGGCCCTGAACACCGGGGAGCTGTTTTTT. Translation gives CASSPALNTGELFF.

Worth noting for this clonotype: This may arise from a read error, as a much more abundant clone is one base away. As the CDR3 is not closed by the conserved phenylalanine or tryptophan, this likely results from a read error. The J gene is TRBJ2-7, the V gene TRBV6-2 or TRBV6-3; 9 bases are a match to TRBD1. Germline assignment: CDR1 MNHEY and CDR2 SVGEGT. V lost 7 bases, J lost 3 bases, and 7 bases stayed unmatched. This CDR3 is built from 14 residues. Here the CDR3 reads CASTPQGANYEQYL. DNA of the CDR3: TGTGCCAGCACGCCACAGGGGGCTAACTACGAGCAGTACTTA.

The rearrangement joins TRBV11-3 to TRBJ2-7, with no clear D. This CDR3 comprises 14 residues. The V and J ends lost 5 bases and 5 bases respectively, with 16 bases between them. Germline loops: CDR1 SGHNT, CDR2 YENEEA. The CDR3 sequence is CASSLRRAQDEQYF. Here the CDR3 DNA reads TGTGCCAGCAGCCTACGACGGGCCCAGGACGAGCAGTACTTC.

With respect to this clonotype: A much bigger clone sits one base away, suggesting this may be a read error. The V and J genes are TRBV28 and TRBJ1-2; no firm D call. There are 12 residues in the CDR3. The germline V gene encodes CDR1 MDHEN and CDR2 SYDVKM. For the CDR3, the DNA is TGTGCCAGCAGCCCCAGTAGCTATGGCCACACCTTC. It is translated as CASSPSSYGHTF.

This clonotype was observed many times. The rearrangement uses TRBV11-2 and TRBJ2-6; D is ambiguous. Germline values: CDR1 SGHAT, CDR2 FQNNGV. V was cut by 10 bases and J by 0 bases, with 7 bases left in between. This CDR3 spans 13 amino acids. CDR3 loop: CATSDSGANVLTF. The CDR3 nucleotides read TGTGCCACCAGTGACTCTGGGGCCAACGTCCTGACTTTC.

This clonotype was seen repeatedly, ten times or more. The chain recombines TRBV3-1 with TRBJ1-2; possible D gene TRBD1, 6 bases. Trimming pared 2 bases from V and 8 bases from J, leaving 15 bases between. Germline CDR1 LGHDT, CDR2 YNNKEL (reference sequence). This CDR3 contains 14 residues. CDR3 sequence reads: CASSQTQTGSGYTF. The CDR3 DNA is TGTGCCAGCAGCCAAACCCAAACAGGGTCCGGCTACACCTTC.

This clonotype was found many times. The CDR3 nucleotides are TGCAGTGCTAGACTAGCGGGGGGGCCGGGGCAAGAGACCCAGTACTTC. Its translation: CSARLAGGPGQETQYF. The chain employs TRBV20-1 and TRBJ2-5, with TRBD2 identical over 12 bases. J was trimmed by 2 bases and V by 2 bases; bases with no gene match: 6. Germline V gene sequence: CDR1 DFQATT, CDR2 SNEGSKA (reference sequence). The CDR3 sequence is 16 residues long.

On this clonotype itself: With a much larger clone just one base away, this may be a read error. The genes are TRBV27 and TRBJ2-1; D could derive from TRBD1 or TRBD2 (5 bases each). The CDR3 has 19 residues. Deletions cut 2 bases from V and 6 bases from J, with 26 bases between. Germline V gene lookup returns CDR1 MNHEY and CDR2 SMNVEV (reference sequence). The CDR3 sequence is CASSLVGGHWIPQLNEQFF. As DNA, the CDR3 is TGTGCCAGCAGTTTAGTAGGAGGACACTGGATCCCCCAACTCAATGAGCAGTTCTTC.